The 11 T cell receptor beta chains presented below share a single source sample, sequenced in a study of shared clonotypes between healthy human individuals. Only CD45RO-negative cells positively selected for CCR7 counted as naive CD8 cells, so terminally differentiated effector memory CD45RA+ cells were excluded. Profiled with immunoSEQ multiplex PCR; TCRdb holds only in-frame clones, not every one. The sample holds fewer than 850,000 clones, about 97% seen once. Material for sequencing was naive CD8+ T cells sorted from blood. All receptors derive from a man aged 25-40 years in good health.

The gene calls are TRBV11-2 and TRBJ2-2; TRBD1 or TRBD2 may be the D gene (6 bases each). CDR1 is SGHAT and CDR2 is FQNNGV in the germline V gene. The CDR3 is 16 amino acids. Trimming cost V 3 bases and J 0 bases, with 11 bases left between them. The CDR3, as DNA: TGTGCCAGCAGCTTCAGGAGGGGGGCGAACACCGGGGAGCTGTTTTTT. As protein: CASSFRRGANTGELFF.

Here the CDR3 DNA reads TGCAGCGTTGGGACTAGCGGGGGACCCTGGGAGCAGTACTTC. It specifies CSVGTSGGPWEQYF. This rearrangement joins TRBV29-1 to TRBJ2-7; the match to TRBD2 covers 13 bases. The CDR3 runs to 14 residues. Germline loops: CDR1 SQVTM, CDR2 ANQGSEA. The ends lost 4 bases at V and 7 bases at J; junction bases unmatched: 7.

J is TRBJ2-5 and V is TRBV9; either TRBD1 or TRBD2 may supply D (5 bases each). Per the germline V gene, CDR1 is SGDLS and CDR2 is YYNGEE. This CDR3 contains 15 residues. The germline V and J ends were trimmed by 4 bases and 0 bases, with 13 bases remaining between them. CDR3 sequence (DNA): TGTGCCAGCAGCAGAGAGGGGTTGTACCAAGAGACCCAGTACTTC. Translating it yields CASSREGLYQETQYF.

The CDR3 here is CASSSVAGVVGEQFF. CDR3 DNA: TGTGCCAGCAGTTCGGTGGCGGGAGTGGTCGGTGAGCAGTTCTTC. V usage is TRBV6-5 and J usage is TRBJ2-1; the match to TRBD2 covers 7 bases. From germline, CDR1 is MNHEY and CDR2 SVGAGI. V trimming: 4 bases; J trimming: 9 bases; junction bases outside the gene matches: 12. This CDR3 comprises 15 residues.

The chain employs TRBV9 and TRBJ2-1; no clear D. V lost 0 bases to trimming and J lost 10 bases, with 14 bases between them. The CDR3 is made up of 14 amino acids. Germline V CDR1 and CDR2: SGDLS, YYNGEE. CDR3 coding DNA: TGTGCCAGCAGCGTAGCTTCGGGTGGGTTAGAGCAGTTCTTC. Its protein product is CASSVASGGLEQFF.

This clone was observed once. The V call is TRBV18, the J call TRBJ1-2, with D perhaps matching TRBD1 (6 bases). This CDR3 is 18 amino acids long. From germline, CDR1 is KGHSH and CDR2 LQKENI. With 2 bases removed from V and 4 bases from J, the gap between germline ends came to 23 bases. The CDR3 DNA reads as TGTGCCAGCTCACCAGCCCGGGCAGGGGAGGCCAGGGTCTATGGCTACACCTTC. Encoded protein: CASSPARAGEARVYGYTF.

V gene TRBV5-1 combines with J gene TRBJ2-1; 11 nucleotides line up with TRBD2. Germline CDR1 is SGHRS and CDR2 is YFSETQ. The CDR3 contains 16 residues. The J segment lost 4 bases and the V segment lost 5 bases, leaving 8 bases of the junction unmatched. The chain's CDR3 is CASRTLAGDSYNEQFF. CDR3 in DNA: TGCGCCAGCAGGACACTAGCGGGAGATTCTTACAATGAGCAGTTCTTC.

V usage is TRBV7-8 and J usage is TRBJ2-5, with unresolved D. Deletions cut 8 bases from V and 3 bases from J, with 13 bases between. This CDR3 has 13 residues. CDR1 is SGHVS and CDR2 is FQNEAQ in the germline V gene. CDR3: CASRDGLEETQYF. The CDR3 bases are TGTGCCAGCCGAGACGGGTTGGAAGAGACCCAGTACTTC.

This clone came up once. The chain has TRBV6-5 and TRBJ1-2; no reliable D call. Trimming took 6 bases from V and 4 from J, leaving 9 bases between them. The germline V gene has CDR1 MNHEY and CDR2 SVGAGI. The CDR3 has 12 amino acids. The CDR3 DNA follows: TGTGCCAGCAGCCAGGACTTCTATGGCTACACCTTC. Translated: CASSQDFYGYTF.

The rearrangement links TRBV7-9 to TRBJ1-4; unclear D gene. Germline loops: CDR1 SEHNR, CDR2 FQNEAQ (reference sequence). This CDR3 has 15 amino acids. The ends were cut back, 7 bases at V and 4 bases at J, with 16 bases in the middle. The CDR3, as DNA: TGTGCCAGCACCCAAACCGTGACGGGTAATGAAAAACTGTTTTTT. This encodes CASTQTVTGNEKLFF. Full variable domain (missing parts from reference TRBV7-9 and TRBJ1-4): DTGVSQNPRHKITKRGQNVTFRCDPISEHNRLYWYRQTLGQGPEFLTYFQNEAQLEKSRLLSDRFSAERPKGSFSTLEIQRTEQGDSAMYLCASTQTVTGNEKLFFGSGTQLSVL.

This chain connects TRBV25-1 to TRBJ1-2, with unresolved D. Looked up from germline, CDR1 is MGHDK and CDR2 is SYGVNS. Deletions cut 0 bases from V and 4 bases from J, with 9 bases between. The CDR3 consists of 14 residues. DNA of the CDR3: TGTGCCAGCAGTGAATATGTACCCCGCTATGGCTACACCTTC. It translates to CASSEYVPRYGYTF.